This TCR beta chain is drawn from a study of shared clonotypes between healthy human individuals. CDR1 is SGHRS, CDR2 YFSETQ, per germline. The CDR3 is made up of 13 amino acids. Some clones are missing from TCRdb's copy, which holds only in-frame ones; the method was immunoSEQ multiplex PCR. The sample records around 2.3 million clones, approximately 95% being singletons. Of note for this clone: A read error may account for a junction end that differs from germline.

Material: naive CD4+ T cells sorted from blood. The subset: CD45RA+ positively selected. This chain joins TRBV5-1 and TRBJ1-2; D unresolved. The clonotype comes from a young man in good health. In nucleotides, the CDR3 is TGCGTCAGCAGCCCGTCACAAGACTATGGCTACACCTTC. It specifies CVSSPSQDYGYTF.